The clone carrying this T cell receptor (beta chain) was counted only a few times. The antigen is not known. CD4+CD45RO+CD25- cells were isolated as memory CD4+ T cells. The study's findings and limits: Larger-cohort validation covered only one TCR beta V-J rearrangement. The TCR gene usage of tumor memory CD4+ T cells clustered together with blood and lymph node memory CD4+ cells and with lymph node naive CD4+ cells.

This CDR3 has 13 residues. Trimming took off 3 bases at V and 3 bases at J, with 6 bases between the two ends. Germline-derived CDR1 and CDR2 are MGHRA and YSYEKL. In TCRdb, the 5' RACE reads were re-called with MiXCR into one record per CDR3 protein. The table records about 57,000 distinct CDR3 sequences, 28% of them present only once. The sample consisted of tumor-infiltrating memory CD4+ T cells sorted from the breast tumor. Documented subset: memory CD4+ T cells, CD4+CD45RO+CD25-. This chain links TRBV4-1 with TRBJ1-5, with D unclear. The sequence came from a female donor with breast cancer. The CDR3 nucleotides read TGCGCCAGCAGCCAGGTCATCAATCAGCCCCAGCATTTT. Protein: CASSQVINQPQHF.